This T cell receptor (beta chain) comes out of a study of esophageal squamous cell carcinoma under preoperative chemotherapy. Study-wide findings and caveats: After chemotherapy, TCR diversity rose significantly in peripheral T cells but not in tumor-infiltrating lymphocytes. Paclitaxel-nedaplatin therapy caused immediate, substantial clonotype frequency changes.

TCRdb redid the calling of the PCR reads with MiXCR, one entry per CDR3 protein. The sample lists about 11,000 distinct CDR3 sequences, 63% occurring once. As regards this clonotype: The target antigen is unknown. Its ends do not fully match the called genes, so a read error is possible.

The time point is: after preoperative PTX-NDP chemotherapy. The sequence was obtained from a human donor with esophageal squamous cell carcinoma. The donor label of this sample is uncertain. Sample acquisition took place from a patient given preoperative chemotherapy.

CDR3 sequence (DNA): TGTTCCAGCGCGGGATTTGGGGGCCGTGACCCAGAGACGCAGTATTTC. It is translated as CSSAGFGGRDPETQYF. This chain connects TRBV6-1 to TRBJ2-3; D is tentatively TRBD1 or TRBD2 (6 bases each). The CDR3 contains 16 residues. From germline, CDR1 is MNHNS and CDR2 SASEGT.